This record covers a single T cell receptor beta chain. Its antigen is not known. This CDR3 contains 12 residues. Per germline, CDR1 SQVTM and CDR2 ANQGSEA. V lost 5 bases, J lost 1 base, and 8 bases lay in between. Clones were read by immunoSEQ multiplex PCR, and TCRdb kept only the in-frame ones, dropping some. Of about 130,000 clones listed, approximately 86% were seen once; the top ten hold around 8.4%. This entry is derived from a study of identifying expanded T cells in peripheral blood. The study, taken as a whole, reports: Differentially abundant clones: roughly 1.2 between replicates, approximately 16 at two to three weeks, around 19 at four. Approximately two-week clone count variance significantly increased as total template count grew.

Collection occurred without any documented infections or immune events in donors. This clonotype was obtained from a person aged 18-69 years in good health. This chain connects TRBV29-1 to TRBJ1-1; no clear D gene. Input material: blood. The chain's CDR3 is CSVSDGNTEAFF. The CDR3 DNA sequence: TGCAGCGTTTCGGACGGGAACACTGAAGCTTTCTTT.